What follows describes a single T cell receptor (beta chain). Its antigen is still unknown. Repertoires were generated with immunoSEQ multiplex PCR, while TCRdb's copy carries only in-frame clones and drops some. The sample yields fewer than 120,000 clones, around 93% seen once. The sample is drawn from a study of graft-versus-host responses after intestinal transplantation. Study-level results: In patients with graft-donor T cell macrochimerism, allograft graft-versus-host to host-versus-graft clonal ratios were high. Early post-transplant HvG declines showed an association with peak circulating GvH clone levels.

Trimming cost V 4 bases and J 7 bases, with 17 bases left between them. CDR1 is SGDLS and CDR2 is YYNGEE in the germline V gene. The CDR3 spans 15 residues. The TCR sequence derives from a human donor who received an intestinal transplant. This sample comprised unstimulated CD8+ T cells sorted from spleen or lymph node cells, obtained before intestinal transplant. V and J are TRBV9 and TRBJ2-2, with a possible D match to TRBD2 (5 bases). CDR3 protein: CASSIGSWAGGELFF. In DNA, the CDR3 is TGTGCCAGCAGCATAGGCAGTTGGGCGGGCGGGGAGCTGTTTTTT.